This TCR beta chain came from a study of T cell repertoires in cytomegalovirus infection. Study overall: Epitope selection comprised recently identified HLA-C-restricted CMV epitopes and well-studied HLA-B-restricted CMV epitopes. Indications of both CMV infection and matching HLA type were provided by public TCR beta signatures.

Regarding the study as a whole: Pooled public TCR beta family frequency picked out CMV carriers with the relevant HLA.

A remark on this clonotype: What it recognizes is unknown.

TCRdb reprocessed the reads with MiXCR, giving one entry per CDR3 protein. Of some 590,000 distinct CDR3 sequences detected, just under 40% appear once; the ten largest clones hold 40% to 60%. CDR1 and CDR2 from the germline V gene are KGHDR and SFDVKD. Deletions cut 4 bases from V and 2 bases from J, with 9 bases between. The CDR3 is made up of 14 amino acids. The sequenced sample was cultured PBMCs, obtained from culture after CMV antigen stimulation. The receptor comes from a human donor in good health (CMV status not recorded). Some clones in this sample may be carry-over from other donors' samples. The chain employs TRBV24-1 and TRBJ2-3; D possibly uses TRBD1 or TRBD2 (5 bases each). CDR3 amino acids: CATSEAGATDTQYF. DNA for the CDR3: TGTGCCACCAGTGAGGCCGGGGCCACAGATACGCAGTATTTT.